This record looks at one T cell receptor (beta chain) sequence and its context. What it recognizes is unknown. The CDR3 contains 14 residues. J was trimmed by 7 bases and V by 8 bases; bases with no gene match: 10. The germline gives CDR1 MNHEY, CDR2 SVGAGI. Profiled with immunoSEQ multiplex PCR; TCRdb holds only in-frame clones, not every one. The data hold approximately 94,000 clones, with 87% observed a single time. This sample was included in a study of graft-versus-host responses after intestinal transplantation. Study context: Uniformly, recipients were administered anti-thymocyte globulin induction with subsequent tacrolimus and steroids for around three years. Study results and limitations: There were GvH clones found in recipient marrow, and some of them appeared first in ileum or blood.

The clonotype originates from a human donor who was the organ donor for an intestinal transplant. This sequence joins TRBV6-5 and TRBJ2-7; TRBD1 aligns across 11 bases. The sample was unstimulated CD4+ T cells sorted from spleen or lymph node cells, taken before transplant. CDR3 sequence reads: CASSRTGGSWEQYF. The DNA of the CDR3 is TGTGCCAGCTCTCGGACAGGGGGCTCGTGGGAGCAGTACTTC.